The 9 T cell receptor beta chains below all came from one sample that was sequenced in a study of T cells in Graves' hyperthyroidism and ophthalmopathy. Amplified regions were TCR beta CDR3 sequences from RNA transcripts. The primer set for the first-round RT-PCR of the TCR CDR3 was HTBI. TCRdb recomputed calls from the multiplex PCR reads with MiXCR, one row per CDR3 protein. Among about 400,000 distinct CDR3 sequences listed, about 14% were seen once. The sample consisted of blood. Receptors originate from a man aged 18 to 29 with Graves' ophthalmopathy.

This clonotype was seen many times. The V call is TRBV2, the J call TRBJ2-7; 8 bases map to TRBD1. V lost 7 bases and J lost 4; bases outside the gene matches: 9. CDR1 is SNHLY and CDR2 is FYNNEI in the germline V gene. The CDR3 has 14 amino acids. The CDR3 sequence is CASKPGQAGYEQYF. In DNA form, the CDR3 reads TGTGCCAGCAAGCCGGGACAGGCGGGTTACGAGCAGTACTTC. Supplemented by reference TRBV2 and TRBJ2-7, the full variable domain reads EPEVTQTPSHQVTQMGQEVILRCVPISNHLYFYWYRQILGQKVEFLVSFYNNEISEKSEIFDDQFSVERPDGSNFTLKIRSTKLEDSAMYFCASKPGQAGYEQYFGPGTRLTVT.

Remarks on this clonotype: Germline is not matched at one junction end, which may reflect a read error. The chain links TRBV6-1 to TRBJ2-1; D not certain. Germline V gene sequence: CDR1 MNHNS, CDR2 SASEGT. The CDR3 totals 14 residues. The CDR3 nucleotides are TGTGCCAGCAGCCCTGACATACCCTACAATGGGCAGTTCTTC. Encoded protein: CASSPDIPYNGQFF.

In this sample, this clonotype turned up many times. The CDR3 region has the DNA TGCGCCAGCAGCTTGCCGGACACCAATGAGCAGTTCTTC. Protein sequence: CASSLPDTNEQFF. The chain carries TRBV5-1 and TRBJ2-1; TRBD1 might be the D (5 bases). The germline V and J ends were trimmed by 1 base and 6 bases, with 8 bases remaining between them. The CDR3 is made up of 13 amino acids. The germline V gene encodes CDR1 SGHRS and CDR2 YFSETQ.

There are many counts of this clonotype. The chain recombines TRBV2 with TRBJ1-5; D perhaps matches TRBD1 (5 bases). Trimming took off 3 bases at V and 9 bases at J, with 12 bases between the two ends. Per germline, CDR1 SNHLY and CDR2 FYNNEI. The CDR3 is 13 amino acids. The CDR3: CASSETDTWPQHF. The CDR3 DNA follows: TGTGCCAGCAGTGAGACAGATACGTGGCCCCAGCATTTT.

Many counts were recorded for this clonotype. V gene TRBV11-2 combines with J gene TRBJ2-5, with D hard to call. The germline CDR1 and CDR2 sequences are SGHAT and FQNNGV. V dropped 1 base and J dropped 0 bases, with 3 bases sitting between them. This CDR3 is built from 13 residues. DNA for the CDR3: TGTGCCAGCAGCTTAGTCAACCAAGAGACCCAGTACTTC. Translating gives CASSLVNQETQYF.

Concerning this clonotype itself: It may be a read error: a sequence one base away is much more abundant. The chain employs TRBV11-2 and TRBJ2-7, with 10 nucleotides matching TRBD1. Germline V gives CDR1 SGHAT, CDR2 FQNNGV. The CDR3 is made up of 15 amino acids. The CDR3 here is CASNGRGQGPYKQYF. DNA of the CDR3: TGTGCCAGCAACGGAAGGGGACAGGGGCCCTACAAGCAGTACTTC.

Comments on this clonotype: Since a much larger clone is just one base distant, this may be a read error. The chain recombines TRBV5-1 with TRBJ1-1; D unclear. CDR3 length: 15 amino acids. Germline CDR1 reads SGHRS; CDR2 reads YFSETQ. The CDR3 loop reads CVSSLTAGAIRSAFF. The CDR3, as DNA: TGCGTCAGCAGCTTGACGGCAGGCGCAATAAGATCAGCTTTCTTT.

This clonotype was seen only a few times. This chain uses TRBV20-1 with TRBJ2-4, with D possibly being TRBD2 (6 bases). CDR3 size: 11 residues. V was pared by 6 bases and J by 8 bases, with 11 bases between. Germline-derived CDR1 and CDR2 are DFQATT and SNEGSKA (reference sequence). In DNA form, the CDR3 reads TGCAGTGCCCGGACGGGGGACATTCAGTACTTC. It yields the protein CSARTGDIQYF.

This clonotype appeared many times. The CDR3 DNA follows: TGCAGCGTCGCGGTCAGTACATCTACGGAGACCCAGTACTTC. Encoded protein: CSVAVSTSTETQYF. The chain has TRBV29-1 and TRBJ2-5; D not resolved. Trimming removed 6 bases from V and 5 bases from J, with 19 bases in between. Germline V gene sequence: CDR1 SQVTM, CDR2 ANQGSEA. This CDR3 is 14 amino acids long.